This T cell receptor beta chain is from a study of response to subunit inactivated influenza vaccine. MiXCR, applied by TCRdb to the RT-PCR reads, yields one record per CDR3 protein. The sample contains 450,000 to 550,000 distinct CDR3 sequences, 25% of which appear only once. Germline loops: CDR1 MNHNS, CDR2 SASEGT. V gave up 6 bases and J gave up 1 base, with 9 bases separating them. This CDR3 contains 14 residues. Whole-study results and caveats: Only a handful of new T cells, the authors suggested, are recruited with each seasonal influenza vaccination.

This clonotype was seen only a few times. The antigen remains undetermined. V is TRBV6-1 and J is TRBJ2-2, with D maybe TRBD2 (5 bases). The sample in question was CD4+ T cells sorted from PBMCs, obtained more than 4 days after vaccination. The TCR comes from a man aged 45-65 years who received an inactivated influenza vaccine. DNA for the CDR3: TGTGCCAGCAGAGAGGACTGGAACACCGGGGAGCTGTTTTTT. Its protein is CASREDWNTGELFF.